This TCR beta chain was obtained from a study of blood T cell repertoires in COVID-19. CDR1 is MDHEN, CDR2 SYDVKM, per germline. The CDR3 totals 16 residues. Trimming cost V 6 bases and J 0 bases; bases outside gene matches: 10. Only in-frame clones appear in the TCRdb table, and some are missing; sequencing was by immunoSEQ multiplex PCR. The table includes a few hundred thousand clones, 92% detected once. The receptor was derived from a woman in her thirties who had recovered from COVID-19. The chain uses TRBV28 and TRBJ1-2, with 7 nucleotides matching TRBD1. The specimen sequenced was PBMCs or T cells enriched from blood (not recorded which). CDR3 DNA sequence: TGTGCCAGCAGGGAGTCGACAGGGATAGCTAACTATGGCTACACCTTC. As protein: CASRESTGIANYGYTF.